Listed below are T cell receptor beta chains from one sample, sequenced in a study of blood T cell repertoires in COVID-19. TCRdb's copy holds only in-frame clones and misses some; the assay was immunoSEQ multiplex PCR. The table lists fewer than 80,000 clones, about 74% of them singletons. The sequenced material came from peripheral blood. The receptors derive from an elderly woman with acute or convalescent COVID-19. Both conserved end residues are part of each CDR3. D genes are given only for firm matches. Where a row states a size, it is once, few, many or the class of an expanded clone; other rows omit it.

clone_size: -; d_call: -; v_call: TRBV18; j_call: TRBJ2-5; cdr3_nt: TGTGCCAGCTCACCATCACCCGAGGAGACCCAGTACTTC; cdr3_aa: CASSPSPEETQYF
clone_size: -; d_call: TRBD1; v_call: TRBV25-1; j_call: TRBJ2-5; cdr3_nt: TGTGCCAGCAGTTACGCCGGGACAGCCCGAGAGACCCAGTACTTC; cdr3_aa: CASSYAGTARETQYF
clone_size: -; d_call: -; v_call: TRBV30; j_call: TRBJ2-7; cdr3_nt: TGTGCCTGGAGTGTACGTGGGAGCGACGAGCAGTACTTC; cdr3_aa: CAWSVRGSDEQYF
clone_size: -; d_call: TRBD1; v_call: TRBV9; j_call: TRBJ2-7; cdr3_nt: TGTGCCAGCAGCCTCACCCTCCCGGGACAGGGTCCACACGAGCAGTACTTC; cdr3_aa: CASSLTLPGQGPHEQYF
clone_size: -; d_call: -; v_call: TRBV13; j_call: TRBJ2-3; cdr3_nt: TGTGCCAGCAGCACCTGGACTGCCTATACGCAGTATTTT; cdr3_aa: CASSTWTAYTQYF
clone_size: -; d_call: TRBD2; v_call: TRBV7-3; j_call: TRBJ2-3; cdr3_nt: TGTGCCAGCAGCTCGCAAAGCGGGAGACGAACAGATACGCAGTATTTT; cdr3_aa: CASSSQSGRRTDTQYF
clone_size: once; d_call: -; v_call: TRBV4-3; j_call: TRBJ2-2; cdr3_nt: TGCGCCAGCAGCCGACGGGTCCAGGGGACCGGGGAGCTGTTTTTT; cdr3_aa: CASSRRVQGTGELFF
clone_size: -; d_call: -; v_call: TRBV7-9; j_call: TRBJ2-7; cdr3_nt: TGTGCCAGCAGCTTACAACCGAGCTACGAGCAGTACTTC; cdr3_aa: CASSLQPSYEQYF
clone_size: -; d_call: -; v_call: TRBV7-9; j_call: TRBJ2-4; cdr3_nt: TGTGCCAGCAGCCCGGGAGCCTCCTTAGCCAAAAACATTCAGTACTTC; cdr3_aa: CASSPGASLAKNIQYF
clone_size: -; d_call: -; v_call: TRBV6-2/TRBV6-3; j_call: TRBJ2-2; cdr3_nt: TGTGCCAGCAGTTACGTTCTTGCCGGGGAGCTGTTTTTT; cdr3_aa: CASSYVLAGELFF
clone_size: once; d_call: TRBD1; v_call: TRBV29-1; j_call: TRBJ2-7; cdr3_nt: TGCAGCGTCGACATCTCTCCTCGGACAGGGACCTACGAGCAGTACTTC; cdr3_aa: CSVDISPRTGTYEQYF
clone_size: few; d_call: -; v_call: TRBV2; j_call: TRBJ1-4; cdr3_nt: TGTGCCAGCAGTCTACAGGGTTCTAATGAAAAACTGTTTTTT; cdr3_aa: CASSLQGSNEKLFF
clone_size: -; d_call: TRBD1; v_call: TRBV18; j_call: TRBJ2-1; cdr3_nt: TGTGCCTGCAACCGGGACAGGGGATCCTACAATGAGCAGTTCTTC; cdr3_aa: CACNRDRGSYNEQFF
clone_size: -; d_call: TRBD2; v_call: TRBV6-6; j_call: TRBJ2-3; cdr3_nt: TGTGCCAGCAGTCGGGGACTAGCGGGACATACTAGCACAGATACGCAGTATTTT; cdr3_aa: CASSRGLAGHTSTDTQYF
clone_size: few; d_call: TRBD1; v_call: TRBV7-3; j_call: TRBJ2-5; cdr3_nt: TGTGCCAGCAGCGGACAGGTCGGGGAGACCCAGTACTTC; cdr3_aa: CASSGQVGETQYF
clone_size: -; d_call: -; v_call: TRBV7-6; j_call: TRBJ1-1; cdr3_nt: TGTGCCAGCAGCTTAGTGGTCTTTCTGACCCAGCGGAACACTGAAGCTTTCTTT; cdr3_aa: CASSLVVFLTQRNTEAFF
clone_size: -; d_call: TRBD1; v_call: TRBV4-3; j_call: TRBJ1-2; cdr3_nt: TGCGCCAGCAGCCAAGATGGGGGGACAGGGATAGGGTTCGGCTACACCTTC; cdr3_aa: CASSQDGGTGIGFGYTF
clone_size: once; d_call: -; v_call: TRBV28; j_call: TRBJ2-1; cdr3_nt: TGTGCCAGCAGTTTTGATCGCGGAGGGCGGGTGAGCAATGAGCAGTTCTTC; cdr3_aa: CASSFDRGGRVSNEQFF
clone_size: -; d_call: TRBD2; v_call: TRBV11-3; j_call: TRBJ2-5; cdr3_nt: TGTGCCAGCAGGACTGGACTAGCGGGAAGCGGAGAGACCCAGTACTTC; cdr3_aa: CASRTGLAGSGETQYF
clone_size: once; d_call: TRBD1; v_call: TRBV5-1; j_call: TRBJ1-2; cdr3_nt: TGCGCCAGCAGCTCCCCGGGACAGTTCTATGGCTACACCTTC; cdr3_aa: CASSSPGQFYGYTF
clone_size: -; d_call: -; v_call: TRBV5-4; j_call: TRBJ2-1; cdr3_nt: TGTGCCAGCAGCTTGGCCGCTAGGAATGAGCAGTTCTTC; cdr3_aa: CASSLAARNEQFF
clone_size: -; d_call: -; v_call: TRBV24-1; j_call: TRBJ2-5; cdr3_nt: TGTGCCACCAGTGCCTTAGGAGGGCATGGGGGGACCCAGTACTTC; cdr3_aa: CATSALGGHGGTQYF
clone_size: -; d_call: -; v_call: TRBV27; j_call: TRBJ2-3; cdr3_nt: TGTGCCAGCAGTCTTCGAACGCAGGGGAGTAGAGATACGCAGTATTTT; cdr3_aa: CASSLRTQGSRDTQYF
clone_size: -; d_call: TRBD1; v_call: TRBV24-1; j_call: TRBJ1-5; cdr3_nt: TGTGCCACCAGTGATTCCGGGACAGGGTATAGCAATCAGCCCCAGCATTTT; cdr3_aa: CATSDSGTGYSNQPQHF
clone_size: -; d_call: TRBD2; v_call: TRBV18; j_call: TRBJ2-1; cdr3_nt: TGTGCCAGCTCACCATCGGGACTAGCGGGAGTGAATGAGCAGTTCTTC; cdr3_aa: CASSPSGLAGVNEQFF
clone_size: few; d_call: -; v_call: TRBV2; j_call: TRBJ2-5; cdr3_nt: TGTGCCAGCAGTAGTCTACAAGAGACCCAGTACTTC; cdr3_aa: CASSSLQETQYF
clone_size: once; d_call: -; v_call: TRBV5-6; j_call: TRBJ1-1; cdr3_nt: TGTGCCAGTTTCCCCGACTATCTACGGGGCACTGAAGCTTTCTTT; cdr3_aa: CASFPDYLRGTEAFF
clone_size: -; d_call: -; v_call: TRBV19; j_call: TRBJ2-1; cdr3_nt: TGTGCCAGTAGCCGGGAAGACCAAGGAGGAAGCAATGAGCAGTTCTTC; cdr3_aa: CASSREDQGGSNEQFF
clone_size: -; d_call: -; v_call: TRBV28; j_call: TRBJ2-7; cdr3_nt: TGTGCCACAAGAGCCGTCCCCAACGAGCAGTACTTC; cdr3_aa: CATRAVPNEQYF
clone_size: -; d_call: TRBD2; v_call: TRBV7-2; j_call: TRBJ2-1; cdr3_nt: TGTGCCAGCAGCTTCCCGGGACTAGCGGGCAATGAGCAGTTCTTC; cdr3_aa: CASSFPGLAGNEQFF
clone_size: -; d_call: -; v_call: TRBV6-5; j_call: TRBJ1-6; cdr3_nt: TGTGCCAGCAGTTCACAGGGTTATAATTCACCCCTCCACTTT; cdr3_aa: CASSSQGYNSPLHF
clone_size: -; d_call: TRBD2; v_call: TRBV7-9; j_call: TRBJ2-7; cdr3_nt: TGTGCCAGCAGCGCCCGGGACCGGGGGGACTACGAGCAGTACTTC; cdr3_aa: CASSARDRGDYEQYF